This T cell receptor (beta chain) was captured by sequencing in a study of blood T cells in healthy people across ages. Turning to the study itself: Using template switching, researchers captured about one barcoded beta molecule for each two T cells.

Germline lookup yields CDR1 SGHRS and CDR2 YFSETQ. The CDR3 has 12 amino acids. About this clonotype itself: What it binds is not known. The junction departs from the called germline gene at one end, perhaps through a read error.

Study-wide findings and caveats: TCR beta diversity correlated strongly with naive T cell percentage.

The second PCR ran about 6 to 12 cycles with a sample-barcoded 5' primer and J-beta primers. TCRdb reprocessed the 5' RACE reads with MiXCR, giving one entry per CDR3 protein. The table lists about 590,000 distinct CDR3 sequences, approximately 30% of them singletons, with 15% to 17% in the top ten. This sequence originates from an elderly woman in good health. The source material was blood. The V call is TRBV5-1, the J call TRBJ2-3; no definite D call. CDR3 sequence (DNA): TGCGCCGGCAGCCACAGCACAGATACGCAGTATTTT. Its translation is CAGSHSTDTQYF.